What follows are 32 T cell receptor beta chains derived from one specimen sequenced in a study of radiation and T cells in renal cell carcinoma (dated by TCRdb to 2019 to 2021). The intended sense of this specimen's time point label: blood 4 weeks post-SBRT, at nephrectomy. The sample's treatment or condition label, in plain terms: 15 Gy SBRT to primary tumor, nephrectomy 4 weeks later. The protocol used for the library was the immunoSEQ multiplex PCR assay. What TCRdb holds here is the immuneACCESS table cut down to in-frame rearrangements. Part of the clones is not present; checked against another copy, under half of the missing clones reflect an unresolved V gene, and the others are unexplained. Counted in this sample were 140,000 or so clones; about 88% of them appeared once. The ten largest clones add up to over 15% of the sample. Source: blood, taken from a patient whose treatment included radiotherapy and nephrectomy. The source of these receptors is a woman aged 45-60 years with renal cell carcinoma.

This sequence joins TRBV19 and TRBJ2-2, with D maybe TRBD1 (6 bases). This CDR3 region has 12 residues. Trimming removed 6 bases from V and 9 bases from J, with 11 bases in between. Germline V gene data show CDR1 as LNHDA and CDR2 as SQIVND (reference sequence). The CDR3 nucleotides are TGTGCCAGTAGCCCGACAGGTCGGGAGCTGTTTTTT. As protein: CASSPTGRELFF.

The V call is TRBV27, the J call TRBJ2-7; 7 bases are a match to TRBD1. V shed 5 bases and J 5 bases; nucleotides not matched to a gene: 21. CDR1 and CDR2 (germline): MNHEY, SMNVEV (reference sequence). This CDR3 has 18 amino acids. This chain's CDR3 is CASSPEGQYYKVDNEQYF. Written as DNA, the CDR3 is TGTGCCAGCAGTCCCGAGGGACAGTACTACAAAGTGGACAACGAGCAGTACTTC.

V is TRBV28 and J is TRBJ1-3; D not certain. The V end was cut by 5 bases, the J end by 4 bases, with 12 bases between. The V gene's germline CDR1 is MDHEN and CDR2 SYDVKM. The CDR3 totals 14 residues. The CDR3 coding sequence is TGTGCCAGCAGTCCAGTGGGATCCGGAAACACCATATATTTT. As protein: CASSPVGSGNTIYF.

The J gene is TRBJ1-1, the V gene TRBV5-4; D perhaps matches TRBD1 (6 bases). The CDR3 runs to 15 residues. Germline CDR1 reads SGHNT; CDR2 reads YYREEE (reference sequence). Trimming pared 4 bases from V and 2 bases from J, leaving 15 bases between. Written as DNA, the CDR3 is TGTGCCAGCAGCGTGGAAGGGGGTTTAAACACTGAAGCTTTCTTT. Protein: CASSVEGGLNTEAFF.

The V and J genes are TRBV5-6 and TRBJ2-7, with D perhaps matching TRBD1 or TRBD2 (6 bases each). Germline V gene data show CDR1 as SGHDT and CDR2 as YYEEEE. The germline V and J ends were trimmed by 5 bases and 2 bases, with 23 bases remaining between them. The CDR3 loop spans 17 amino acids. The CDR3 reads CASSPPGAWGRTYEQYF. As DNA, the CDR3 is TGTGCCAGCAGTCCCCCGGGAGCGTGGGGGCGGACCTACGAGCAGTACTTC. The full variable domain, with the rest looked up from reference TRBV5-6 and TRBJ2-7, is DAGVTQSPTHLIKTRGQQVTLRCSPKSGHDTVSWYQQALGQGPQFIFQYYEEEERQRGNFPDRFSGHQFPNYSSELNVNALLLGDSALYLCASSPPGAWGRTYEQYFGPGTRLTVT.

As DNA, the CDR3 is TGTGCCAGCAGCTTACCGGGAGGGTTCTACGAGCAGTACTTC. It yields the protein CASSLPGGFYEQYF. The rearrangement joins TRBV7-2 to TRBJ2-7; 8 bases map to TRBD2. After removal of 2 bases from V and 3 bases from J, the junction contained 3 bases not matched to a gene. CDR3 size: 14 residues. Looked up from germline, CDR1 is SGHTA and CDR2 is FQGNSA.

This chain links TRBV30 with TRBJ1-5; no reliable D call. CDR3 length: 13 residues. V was cut by 0 bases and J by 3 bases, with 6 bases left in between. The germline gives CDR1 GTSNPN, CDR2 SVGIG (reference sequence). CDR3 sequence: CAWSVSANQPQHF. CDR3 DNA: TGTGCCTGGAGTGTATCGGCCAATCAGCCCCAGCATTTT.

The chain recombines TRBV2 with TRBJ2-1, with TRBD1 as a possible D gene (5 bases). From germline, CDR1 is SNHLY and CDR2 FYNNEI. V lost 3 bases and J lost 6, with 15 bases in between. The CDR3 is made up of 15 amino acids. The CDR3 sequence: CASSDGQGIINEQFF. The CDR3 region has the DNA TGTGCCAGCAGTGATGGTCAGGGAATCATCAATGAGCAGTTCTTC.

V is TRBV4-1 and J is TRBJ1-4; TRBD1 matches at 9 bases. V gave up 4 bases and J gave up 6 bases; unmatched junction bases: 9. The CDR3 consists of 16 residues. The germline CDR1 and CDR2 sequences are MGHRA and YSYEKL. CDR3 sequence: CASSPRGTGMYEKLFF. In nucleotides, the CDR3 is TGCGCCAGCAGCCCGCGGGGGACAGGGATGTATGAAAAACTGTTTTTT.

The V and J genes are TRBV11-2 and TRBJ1-2; 9 bases agree with TRBD1. The CDR3 is 17 residues long. With V trimmed by 4 bases and J by 2 bases, 11 bases remained unmatched. The germline V gene encodes CDR1 SGHAT and CDR2 FQNNGV. As DNA, the CDR3 is TGTGCCAGCAGCTCCAACAGGGGGCGAAATCGGAACTATGGCTACACCTTC. It specifies CASSSNRGRNRNYGYTF.

The chain is built from TRBV7-2 and TRBJ1-4, with a tentative D call TRBD1 (5 bases). The CDR3 length is 14 residues. Germline CDR1 reads SGHTA; CDR2 reads FQGNSA. Trimming took 1 base from V and 8 from J, leaving 11 bases between them. CDR3 DNA: TGTGCCAGCAGCTTAGTGGGGGAAGGGGAAAAACTGTTTTTT. It is translated as CASSLVGEGEKLFF.

This chain joins TRBV7-2 and TRBJ1-2, with D perhaps TRBD1 (6 bases). V was shortened by 0 bases and J by 2 bases, with 13 bases between the two germline ends. This CDR3 is built from 16 residues. The germline CDR1 and CDR2 sequences are SGHTA and FQGNSA. Here the CDR3 DNA reads TGTGCCAGCAGCTTAGCCCGGGGGGCGTCGAACTATGGCTACACCTTC. Amino acid sequence: CASSLARGASNYGYTF.

The chain uses TRBV14 and TRBJ2-1, with TRBD2 matching over 10 bases. V lost 2 bases to trimming and J lost 3 bases; unmatched junction nucleotides: 4. CDR3 length: 16 amino acids. CDR1 is SGHDN and CDR2 is FVKESK in the germline V gene. CDR3 region: CASSQHSGRRYNEQFF. CDR3 DNA: TGTGCCAGCAGCCAACATAGCGGGAGGCGCTACAATGAGCAGTTCTTC.

The chain employs TRBV9 and TRBJ2-7; D is perhaps TRBD2 (5 bases). The V and J ends lost 0 bases and 2 bases respectively, with 12 bases between them. Germline V CDR1 and CDR2: SGDLS, YYNGEE. There are 15 residues in the CDR3. The CDR3, as DNA: TGTGCCAGCAGCGTAGCGACGGGATCCCCCTACGAGCAGTACTTC. Its protein product is CASSVATGSPYEQYF.

This clone was detected a few times. The V call is TRBV6-6, the J call TRBJ1-1; D not certain. CDR1 MNHNY and CDR2 SVGAGI come from the germline V gene (reference sequence). The CDR3 runs to 15 residues. V was trimmed by 10 bases and J by 4 bases, leaving 22 bases between them. DNA of the CDR3: TGTGCCACTCAAAGAGGGCCAGCCTCGGGCACTGAAGCTTTCTTT. As protein: CATQRGPASGTEAFF.

The rearrangement uses TRBV28 and TRBJ1-4, with 9 bases lining up with TRBD1. The V and J ends lost 3 bases and 7 bases, in that order; junction bases with no gene match: 0. Germline assignment: CDR1 MDHEN and CDR2 SYDVKM. The CDR3 is 13 residues long. Here the CDR3 reads CASSLDRGEKLFF. As DNA, the CDR3 is TGTGCCAGCAGTTTGGACAGGGGTGAAAAACTGTTTTTT. Variable domain in full (rest from reference TRBV28 and TRBJ1-4): DVKVTQSSRYLVKRTGEKVFLECVQDMDHENMFWYRQDPGLGLRLIYFSYDVKMKEKGDIPEGYSVSREKKERFSLILESASTNQTSMYLCASSLDRGEKLFFGSGTQLSVL.

CDR3 DNA: TGTGCCAGCAGTAGGCAGGACGCGAAGCAGTACTTC. The encoded protein is CASSRQDAKQYF. The V call is TRBV6-5, the J call TRBJ2-7; no definite D call. Trimming cost V 5 bases and J 8 bases, with 13 bases left between them. The V gene's germline CDR1 is MNHEY and CDR2 SVGAGI. The CDR3 runs to 12 residues.

The J gene is TRBJ2-1, the V gene TRBV5-1; D unclear. Germline assignment: CDR1 SGHRS and CDR2 YFSETQ. The V and J ends lost 7 bases and 5 bases respectively, with 13 bases between them. CDR3 length equals 13 residues. DNA of the CDR3: TGCGCCAGCGCGATTGCTGGGCACAATGAGCAGTTCTTC. Translation gives CASAIAGHNEQFF.

The rearrangement links TRBV28 to TRBJ2-7, with D tentatively TRBD2 (5 bases). The CDR3 has 14 amino acids. Germline V CDR1 and CDR2: MDHEN, SYDVKM. V was shortened by 7 bases and J by 2 bases, with 15 bases between the two germline ends. Here the CDR3 DNA reads TGTGCCAGCACCAGAGGAGGTGTCCCCTACGAGCAGTACTTC. Its protein product is CASTRGGVPYEQYF.

This clone was seen only once. The V call is TRBV4-3, the J call TRBJ2-5; maybe TRBD2 (6 bases). The V end lost 0 bases, the J end lost 2 bases, and 13 bases lay between the germline ends. This CDR3 comprises 16 residues. Germline V gives CDR1 LGHNA, CDR2 YSLEER. The CDR3 protein is CASSQDRRGGQETQYF. The CDR3 DNA is TGCGCCAGCAGCCAAGATAGGAGAGGAGGGCAAGAGACCCAGTACTTC.

CDR3 amino acids: CASSFADSSNQPQHF. The CDR3 DNA reads as TGTGCCAGCAGCTTCGCGGACAGCTCTAATCAGCCCCAGCATTTT. The genes are TRBV5-5 and TRBJ1-5; D may be TRBD1 (6 bases). Germline-derived CDR1 and CDR2 are SGHKS and YYEKEE (reference sequence). The V and J ends lost 2 bases and 4 bases respectively, with 13 bases between them. This CDR3 contains 15 residues.

The V gene is TRBV19, the J gene TRBJ1-1; TRBD1 matches at 7 bases. This CDR3 spans 14 amino acids. The ends lost 6 bases at V and 0 bases at J; junction bases unmatched: 4. CDR1 is LNHDA, CDR2 SQIVND, per germline (reference sequence). Written as DNA, the CDR3 is TGTGCCAGTAGGAGTGACAGGGTGAACACTGAAGCTTTCTTT. Translation: CASRSDRVNTEAFF.

The chain has TRBV6-5 and TRBJ2-3, with TRBD2 matching over 11 bases. Germline V gene sequence: CDR1 MNHEY, CDR2 SVGAGI. The V segment lost 4 bases and the J segment 9 bases; nucleotides outside the gene matches: 0. This CDR3 has 12 amino acids. The DNA of the CDR3 is TGTGCCAGCAGTTTAGCGGGGGGGACGCAGTATTTT. The encoded protein is CASSLAGGTQYF.

V usage is TRBV5-1 and J usage is TRBJ2-6; D may be TRBD1 (6 bases). The germline V gene has CDR1 SGHRS and CDR2 YFSETQ. V lost 6 bases, J lost 0 bases, and 13 bases lay in between. The CDR3 runs to 16 residues. DNA of the CDR3: TGCGCCAGCACCCAGGGGCAAATCTCTGGGGCCAACGTCCTGACTTTC. This codes for CASTQGQISGANVLTF. The full variable domain, rest sourced from reference TRBV5-1 and TRBJ2-6, is KAGVTQTPRYLIKTRGQQVTLSCSPISGHRSVSWYQQTPGQGLQFLFEYFSETQRNKGNFPGRFSGRQFSNSRSEMNVSTLELGDSALYLCASTQGQISGANVLTFGAGSRLTVL.

The chain joins TRBV28 to TRBJ2-7; 8 nucleotides line up with TRBD1. Germline V gene lookup returns CDR1 MDHEN and CDR2 SYDVKM. The CDR3 runs to 15 residues. V shed 6 bases and J 1 base; nucleotides not matched to a gene: 8. The DNA of the CDR3 is TGTGCCAGCAGCAACAGGGGGATAAGGTCCTACGAGCAGTACTTC. Protein product: CASSNRGIRSYEQYF.

V is TRBV19 and J is TRBJ1-4, with D perhaps matching TRBD1 (5 bases). From germline, CDR1 is LNHDA and CDR2 SQIVND (reference sequence). This CDR3 has 14 residues. The germline V and J ends were trimmed by 3 bases and 2 bases, with 7 bases remaining between them. The chain's CDR3 is CASSMTVTNEKLFF. In DNA, the CDR3 is TGTGCCAGTAGTATGACAGTGACTAATGAAAAACTGTTTTTT.

The rearrangement uses TRBV7-8 and TRBJ2-7; the D gene could be TRBD1 or TRBD2 (5 bases each). Per the germline V gene, CDR1 is SGHVS and CDR2 is FQNEAQ. Trimming took 4 bases from V and 3 from J, leaving 13 bases between them. The CDR3 has 14 amino acids. The DNA of the CDR3 is TGTGCCAGCAGCTCCGGGACGGTACACTACGAGCAGTACTTC. Its translation is CASSSGTVHYEQYF. Full variable domain (outside the CDR3, taken from reference TRBV7-8 and TRBJ2-7): GAGVSQSPRYKVAKRGQDVALRCDPISGHVSLFWYQQALGQGPEFLTYFQNEAQLDKSGLPSDRFFAERPEGSVSTLKIQRTQQEDSAVYLCASSSGTVHYEQYFGPGTRLTVT.

The chain recombines TRBV27 with TRBJ2-2; D is uncertain. V was trimmed by 1 base and J by 3 bases, leaving 3 bases between them. CDR1 and CDR2 (germline): MNHEY, SMNVEV (reference sequence). CDR3 length: 13 residues. The CDR3 region is CASSLFHTGELFF. CDR3 bases: TGTGCCAGCAGTTTATTCCACACCGGGGAGCTGTTTTTT.

The chain has TRBV4-1 and TRBJ1-5; D may be TRBD1 (5 bases). Germline CDR1 and CDR2: MGHRA and YSYEKL. V was trimmed by 0 bases and J by 5 bases, leaving 11 bases between them. The CDR3 spans 15 residues. The CDR3 DNA reads TGCGCCAGCAGCCAAGATGGGGGGAAGGATCAGCCCCAGCATTTT. Its protein product is CASSQDGGKDQPQHF.

The V call is TRBV7-2, the J call TRBJ1-3; no clear D gene. V was trimmed by 5 bases and J by 0 bases, leaving 14 bases between them. Germline CDR1 SGHTA, CDR2 FQGNSA. This CDR3 spans 16 amino acids. The CDR3 nucleotides read TGTGCCAGCAGCCCTAGTGGAGTCCGCTCTGGAAACACCATATATTTT. Translation: CASSPSGVRSGNTIYF.

The V gene is TRBV7-6, the J gene TRBJ1-4; the D is unclear. This CDR3 has 12 residues. V was cut by 1 base and J by 11 bases, with 8 bases left in between. Germline V lookup: CDR1 SGHVS, CDR2 FNYEAQ. The CDR3 sequence is CASSLEGGKLFF. The CDR3 nucleotides are TGTGCCAGCAGCTTAGAGGGAGGGAAACTGTTTTTT.

This chain links TRBV18 with TRBJ1-3; D may be TRBD1 (5 bases). The V end lost 5 bases, the J end lost 2 bases, and 13 bases lay between the germline ends. CDR3 size: 15 residues. Germline lookup yields CDR1 KGHSH and CDR2 LQKENI. The CDR3 region is CASSSQEPPGNTIYF. DNA of the CDR3: TGTGCCAGCTCATCACAGGAACCTCCTGGAAACACCATATATTTT.